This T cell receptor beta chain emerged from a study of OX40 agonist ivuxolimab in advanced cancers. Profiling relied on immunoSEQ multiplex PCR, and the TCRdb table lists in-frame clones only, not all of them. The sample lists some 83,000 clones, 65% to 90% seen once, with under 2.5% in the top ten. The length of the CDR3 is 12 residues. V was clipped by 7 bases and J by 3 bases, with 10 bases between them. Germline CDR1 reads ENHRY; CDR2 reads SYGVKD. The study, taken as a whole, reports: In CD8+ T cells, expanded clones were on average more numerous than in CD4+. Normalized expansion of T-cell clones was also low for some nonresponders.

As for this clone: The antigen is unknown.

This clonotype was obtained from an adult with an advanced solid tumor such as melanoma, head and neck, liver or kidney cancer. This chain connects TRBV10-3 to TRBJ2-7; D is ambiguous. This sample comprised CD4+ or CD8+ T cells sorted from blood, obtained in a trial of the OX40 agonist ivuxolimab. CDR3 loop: CAIKNTDYEQYF. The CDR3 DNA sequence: TGTGCCATCAAAAACACCGACTACGAGCAGTACTTC.